What follows describes a single T cell receptor beta chain. Method: immunoSEQ multiplex PCR; TCRdb's copy keeps in-frame clones and lacks some. The sample lists approximately 300,000 clones, roughly 87% seen once, with approximately 5.4% in the top ten. CDR1 and CDR2 from the germline V gene are LNHDA and SQIVND (reference sequence). The CDR3 contains 12 residues. With 10 bases clipped from V and 8 bases from J, the junction kept 5 bases outside the gene matches. These data originate in a study of blood T cell repertoires in COVID-19. The sequencing sample was made of PBMCs or T cells enriched from blood (not recorded which). The rearrangement links TRBV19 to TRBJ1-6; TRBD1 matches at 7 bases. This receptor was taken from a woman aged 25-40 years who had recovered from COVID-19. DNA for the CDR3: TGTGCCACTAACAGGGGTGATTCACCCCTCCACTTT. This sequence encodes CATNRGDSPLHF.